The 7 T cell receptor beta chains in this list originate from one sample, sequenced in a study of shared clonotypes between healthy human individuals. Naive-designated CD8 cells lacked CD45RO, were positively enriched for CCR7, and omitted terminally differentiated effector memory CD45RA+ cells. Using immunoSEQ multiplex PCR, the repertoire was profiled, and TCRdb retains in-frame clones only, with some absent. The sample consists of about 700,000 clones, around 92% of them appearing once. Sequenced: naive CD8+ T cells sorted from blood. These receptors all come from a man aged 25 to 40 in good health.

The chain has TRBV5-8 and TRBJ1-3; D is undetermined. In germline, CDR1 is SGHTS, CDR2 YDEGEE. The CDR3 covers 12 residues. The V gene lost 6 bases and the J gene lost 4 bases, with 8 bases spanning the gap. CDR3 coding DNA: TGTGCCAGCACCGGCCTCGGAAACACCATATATTTT. Translation: CASTGLGNTIYF.

The V and J genes are TRBV19 and TRBJ2-7; a possible D gene is TRBD1 (6 bases). The CDR3 length is 15 residues. The V gene's germline CDR1 is LNHDA and CDR2 SQIVND (reference sequence). V dropped 10 bases and J dropped 3 bases, with 22 bases sitting between them. CDR3 bases: TGTGCCACCACAGGGACCGGGCAGGGCGGCTACGAGCAGTACTTC. Translated: CATTGTGQGGYEQYF.

The count of this clone is one. This sequence joins TRBV7-8 and TRBJ2-1; D gene unclear. V was clipped by 0 bases and J by 0 bases, with 9 bases between them. CDR1 SGHVS and CDR2 FQNEAQ come from the germline V gene. The CDR3 runs to 16 residues. CDR3 protein: CASSLALTSSYNEQFF. The CDR3 DNA is TGTGCCAGCAGCTTAGCGTTAACGAGCTCCTACAATGAGCAGTTCTTC.

The rearrangement links TRBV2 to TRBJ1-5; D is unresolved. CDR1 and CDR2 (germline): SNHLY, FYNNEI. Deletions cut 7 bases from V and 6 bases from J, with 13 bases between. CDR3 length: 13 residues. The chain's CDR3 is CASMRSVAQPQHF. The CDR3 nucleotides read TGTGCCAGCATGAGATCTGTGGCTCAGCCCCAGCATTTT.

This chain connects TRBV5-1 to TRBJ2-2; no firm D call. Germline CDR1 reads SGHRS; CDR2 reads YFSETQ. The CDR3 covers 11 residues. Trimming took 6 bases from V and 5 from J, leaving 5 bases between them. The CDR3 DNA reads TGCGCCAGCACCTCAACCGGGGAGCTGTTTTTT. This translates into CASTSTGELFF.

With regard to this clone: Other nucleotide sequences from this sample produce the same CDR3. The J gene is TRBJ2-7, the V gene TRBV7-9, with a possible D match to TRBD1 (5 bases). Trimming stripped 6 bases from V and 3 bases from J, with 9 bases between. Germline V gives CDR1 SEHNR, CDR2 FQNEAQ (reference sequence). This CDR3 is built from 12 residues. CDR3 protein: CASSHRSYEQYF. The CDR3 nucleotides are TGTGCCAGCAGTCACAGGAGCTACGAGCAGTACTTC. Using reference TRBV7-9 and TRBJ2-7 for the parts outside the CDR3, the full variable domain is DTGVSQNPRHKITKRGQNVTFRCDPISEHNRLYWYRQTLGQGPEFLTYFQNEAQLEKSRLLSDRFSAERPKGSFSTLEIQRTEQGDSAMYLCASSHRSYEQYFGPGTRLTVT.

The V call is TRBV15, the J call TRBJ2-7; tentatively, D is TRBD1 (6 bases). The CDR3 has 15 residues. V gave up 4 bases and J gave up 3 bases, with 16 bases separating them. Germline CDR1 and CDR2: LNHNV and YYDKDF (reference sequence). CDR3 in DNA: TGTGCCACCAGCATTCGGACAGTAGCGATCTACGAGCAGTACTTC. Amino acids: CATSIRTVAIYEQYF.